This TCR beta chain stems from a study of CD8 T cell repertoires and HIV-1 epitope variants. Study-wide context: Twenty-five autologous and known Gag and Nef epitope variant peptides each stimulated T cells separately. Tested: three Gag epitope families, Nef HW9 and YT9. Enriched T cells were co-cultured with equal autologous T cell-negative cells.

CDR3 length: 15 amino acids. Germline V gives CDR1 MGHRA, CDR2 YSYEKL. With 1 base removed from V and 3 bases from J, the gap between germline ends came to 10 bases. To note about this clone: Its antigen remains unknown.

Produced via immunoSEQ multiplex PCR; TCRdb's table is partial and in-frame only. The table lists some 5,000 clones, 65% to 75% of them singletons, with around 45% in the top ten. The rearrangement uses TRBV4-1 and TRBJ1-5; D is undetermined. Source material: cultured CD8+ T cells derived from PBMCs. The receptor's source is a male donor with HIV. The chain's CDR3 is CASSQVYNPNQPQHF. As DNA, the CDR3 is TGCGCCAGCAGCCAAGTCTATAACCCCAATCAGCCCCAGCATTTT.